The T cell receptor (beta chain) described here comes from a study of blood T cell repertoires in COVID-19. Across the whole study: Collection of acute and convalescent COVID-19 samples took place in the United States, Italy and Spain. In each case, the material was cDNA or gDNA derived from T cells, B-cell-depleted T cells, or PBMCs.

In the authors' workflow: Reference gene primer amplification in the assay estimated nucleated cell counts. Produced via immunoSEQ multiplex PCR; TCRdb's table is partial and in-frame only. The V and J calls and clone size are taken from that table; D and trimming were inferred from the DNA. The table has under 130,000 clones, roughly 76% seen once. CDR3 length equals 13 residues. V shed 2 bases and J shed 2 bases, with 6 bases lying between them. Looked up from germline, CDR1 is SGHTA and CDR2 is FQGNSA. Notes on this clone: This specimen includes other DNA sequences encoding the same CDR3.

Sequencing used peripheral blood. This clonotype was obtained from a woman in her 70s with acute or convalescent COVID-19. The J gene is TRBJ1-2, the V gene TRBV7-2, with a tentative D call TRBD1 (6 bases). The CDR3 spells CASSLQGNYGYTF. In DNA, the CDR3 is TGTGCCAGCAGCTTACAGGGGAACTATGGCTACACCTTC.